This entry lists 29 T cell receptor beta chains sequenced from one sample in a study of blood T cell repertoires in COVID-19. Only in-frame clones appear in the TCRdb table, and some are missing; sequencing was by immunoSEQ multiplex PCR. The data contain 150,000 to 200,000 clones, around 83% of them singletons. The sequenced sample was peripheral blood. These receptor sequences come from a woman older than 75 in a cohort sampled during active or convalescent COVID-19.

This chain uses TRBV4-1 with TRBJ2-7, with 7 positions matching TRBD1. CDR3 length equals 14 residues. The V and J ends lost 3 bases and 5 bases, in that order; junction bases with no gene match: 7. Per the germline V gene, CDR1 is MGHRA and CDR2 is YSYEKL. Here the CDR3 DNA reads TGCGCCAGCAGCCAGCAGACAGGGCCCCACGAGCAGTACTTC. Encoded protein: CASSQQTGPHEQYF.

This clone is a singleton in its sample. The chain recombines TRBV11-3 with TRBJ2-2, with 7 bases lining up with TRBD1. CDR1 and CDR2 (germline): SGHNT, YENEEA. This CDR3 contains 15 residues. The V segment lost 2 bases and the J segment 1 base; nucleotides outside the gene matches: 1. The CDR3 here is CASSLRTGNTGELFF. The CDR3 coding sequence is TGTGCCAGCAGCTTAAGGACAGGGAACACCGGGGAGCTGTTTTTT.

V and J are TRBV5-5 and TRBJ2-1; D perhaps matches TRBD1 (5 bases). CDR1 and CDR2 from the germline V gene are SGHKS and YYEKEE (reference sequence). V lost 2 bases, J lost 15 bases, and 21 bases lay in between. CDR3 length: 14 residues. The CDR3 region has the DNA TGTGCCAGCAGCTTTGAGACAGACGGCCAGTACGCGTTCTTC. Its protein product is CASSFETDGQYAFF.

The rearrangement links TRBV27 to TRBJ2-5; the match to TRBD2 covers 8 bases. CDR3 length: 16 residues. Trimming removed 4 bases from V and 3 bases from J; junction bases left unmatched: 10. Germline-derived CDR1 and CDR2 are MNHEY and SMNVEV (reference sequence). The CDR3 region has the DNA TGTGCCAGCAGTTACCTCAGGGGACTAGGGGAAGAGACCCAGTACTTC. This encodes CASSYLRGLGEETQYF.

The chain recombines TRBV28 with TRBJ1-1; D ambiguous. The CDR3 is 14 amino acids. CDR1 is MDHEN and CDR2 is SYDVKM in the germline V gene. Deletions cut 2 bases from V and 4 bases from J, with 11 bases between. CDR3 sequence: CASSLEGLSTEAFF. The CDR3 bases are TGTGCCAGCAGTTTAGAGGGTCTCAGCACTGAAGCTTTCTTT.

The CDR3 loop reads CASRKQSANTEAFF. CDR3 sequence (DNA): TGTGCCAGCAGGAAACAGAGTGCTAACACTGAAGCTTTCTTT. This chain joins TRBV6-5 and TRBJ1-1; D unclear. Germline V CDR1 and CDR2: MNHEY, SVGAGI. The CDR3 has 14 residues. V shed 6 bases and J shed 2 bases, with 13 bases lying between them.

The V call is TRBV18, the J call TRBJ2-7; TRBD2 agrees at 12 bases. Germline V gene sequence: CDR1 KGHSH, CDR2 LQKENI. The ends lost 2 bases at V and 5 bases at J; junction bases unmatched: 10. The CDR3 spans 17 residues. As DNA, the CDR3 is TGTGCCAGCTCACCAAAACTAGCGGGAGGCAGGGGGCACGAGCAGTACGTC. As protein: CASSPKLAGGRGHEQYV.

The gene calls are TRBV29-1 and TRBJ2-7; 8 positions match TRBD1. CDR1 SQVTM and CDR2 ANQGSEA come from the germline V gene. The length of the CDR3 is 14 residues. V lost 5 bases and J lost 0; bases outside the gene matches: 6. The CDR3 coding sequence is TGCAGCGTTCCAGGGGGCATAGGCTCCTACGAGCAGTACTTC. Translation gives CSVPGGIGSYEQYF.

J is TRBJ1-2 and V is TRBV30; TRBD1 agrees at 9 bases. The germline gives CDR1 GTSNPN, CDR2 SVGIG (reference sequence). Trimming cost V 0 bases and J 7 bases; bases outside gene matches: 3. This CDR3 comprises 13 residues. Written as DNA, the CDR3 is TGTGCCTGGAGTGTTGGGACAGGGTCTGGCTACACCTTC. Amino acids: CAWSVGTGSGYTF.

The chain joins TRBV10-3 to TRBJ2-3; TRBD2 agrees at 16 bases. This CDR3 is built from 19 residues. The ends lost 4 bases at V and 6 bases at J; junction bases unmatched: 13. Per the germline V gene, CDR1 is ENHRY and CDR2 is SYGVKD. The CDR3 DNA is TGTGCCATCAGTGCATCTACCGGGACTAGCGGGGGGGCGATGGATACGCAGTATTTT. Translation: CAISASTGTSGGAMDTQYF.

The chain is built from TRBV11-3 and TRBJ2-3; D ambiguous. The CDR3 is 11 residues long. CDR1 is SGHNT and CDR2 is YENEEA in the germline V gene. V lost 4 bases, J lost 5 bases, and 4 bases lay in between. The CDR3 spells CASSSGDTQYF. The CDR3 DNA is TGTGCCAGCAGCTCCGGAGATACGCAGTATTTT. Combining the CDR3 with reference TRBV11-3 and TRBJ2-3 gives the whole variable domain EAGVVQSPRYKIIEKKQPVAFWCNPISGHNTLYWYLQNLGQGPELLIRYENEEAVDDSQLPKDRFSAERLKGVDSTLKIQPAELGDSAVYLCASSSGDTQYFGPGTRLTVL.

This chain links TRBV5-1 with TRBJ1-1; tentative D call: TRBD1 (6 bases). This CDR3 comprises 14 residues. The V gene lost 0 bases and the J gene lost 2 bases, with 8 bases spanning the gap. The V gene's germline CDR1 is SGHRS and CDR2 YFSETQ. CDR3 sequence (DNA): TGCGCCAGCAGCTTGGCAGGGGATAACACTGAAGCTTTCTTT. Protein product: CASSLAGDNTEAFF.

This chain connects TRBV2 to TRBJ1-1; D may be TRBD1 (6 bases). Trimming removed 0 bases at V and 0 bases at J, with 8 bases between. The CDR3 runs 15 residues. CDR1 and CDR2 from the germline V gene are SNHLY and FYNNEI. The CDR3 loop reads CASSEAGQMNTEAFF. As DNA, the CDR3 is TGTGCCAGCAGTGAAGCTGGACAGATGAACACTGAAGCTTTCTTT.

The V gene is TRBV18, the J gene TRBJ1-6; D unresolved. Trimming left V 6 bases short and J 0 bases short, with 12 bases between. Germline lookup yields CDR1 KGHSH and CDR2 LQKENI. This CDR3 is built from 16 residues. The CDR3 DNA sequence: TGTGCCAGCTCGCCGGGTTCAAGCTCCTATAATTCACCCCTCCACTTT. As protein: CASSPGSSSYNSPLHF.

The CDR3 sequence: CASSVLSDTQYF. DNA of the CDR3: TGTGCCAGCAGCGTCTTGTCAGATACGCAGTATTTT. J is TRBJ2-3 and V is TRBV9; the D is unclear. V gave up 2 bases and J gave up 4 bases, with 5 bases separating them. The CDR3 covers 12 residues. Germline CDR1 reads SGDLS; CDR2 reads YYNGEE.

This sequence joins TRBV24-1 and TRBJ2-2, with D possibly being TRBD1 (6 bases). The germline gives CDR1 KGHDR, CDR2 SFDVKD. CDR3 size: 14 residues. Trimming removed 7 bases from V and 3 bases from J, with 11 bases in between. The CDR3 protein is CATRNRADTGELFF. DNA of the CDR3: TGTGCCACCAGAAACAGGGCCGACACCGGGGAGCTGTTTTTT.

The table lists this clone with a few counts. This sequence joins TRBV20-1 and TRBJ1-4; 7 bases match TRBD1. This CDR3 contains 14 residues. Trimming at V came to 3 bases and at J to 8 bases, leaving 9 bases not matched to a gene. CDR1 is DFQATT and CDR2 is SNEGSKA in the germline V gene (reference sequence). CDR3 coding DNA: TGCAGTGCTAGTAGCCAGGGGGTACACGAAAAACTGTTTTTT. Protein: CSASSQGVHEKLFF.

The chain carries TRBV2 and TRBJ2-3; D gene ambiguous. V lost 6 bases to trimming and J lost 0 bases, with 7 bases between them. The CDR3 extends over 13 amino acids. CDR1 and CDR2 (germline): SNHLY, FYNNEI. The CDR3 DNA follows: TGTGCCAGCAGCGATACTAGCACAGATACGCAGTATTTT. Translating gives CASSDTSTDTQYF. The full variable domain, with the rest looked up from reference TRBV2 and TRBJ2-3, is EPEVTQTPSHQVTQMGQEVILRCVPISNHLYFYWYRQILGQKVEFLVSFYNNEISEKSEIFDDQFSVERPDGSNFTLKIRSTKLEDSAMYFCASSDTSTDTQYFGPGTRLTVL.

The sample holds one count of this clone. The genes are TRBV5-1 and TRBJ2-3; unclear D gene. Germline assignment: CDR1 SGHRS and CDR2 YFSETQ. V lost 0 bases to trimming and J lost 1 base, with 9 bases between them. The CDR3 consists of 15 residues. CDR3 nucleotides: TGCGCCAGCAGCTTGGGTCAGGAACGCACAGATACGCAGTATTTT. The encoded protein is CASSLGQERTDTQYF.

The chain couples TRBV5-3 to TRBJ1-5; 7 positions match TRBD1. TRBV5-3 belongs to the ORF category, with a function that is uncertain. With V trimmed by 0 bases and J by 3 bases, 6 bases remained unmatched. The CDR3 is 16 residues long. CDR3 sequence: CARSLDSGQYNQPQHF. CDR3 in DNA: TGTGCCAGAAGCTTGGACTCGGGACAGTACAATCAGCCCCAGCATTTT.

V gene TRBV9 combines with J gene TRBJ2-3, with D maybe TRBD2 (6 bases). The V gene lost 4 bases and the J gene lost 2 bases, with 14 bases spanning the gap. Germline V gene lookup returns CDR1 SGDLS and CDR2 YYNGEE. This CDR3 contains 15 residues. CDR3 amino acids: CASSRSGFNTDTQYF. DNA of the CDR3: TGTGCCAGCAGCCGTAGCGGATTCAACACAGATACGCAGTATTTT. Using reference TRBV9 and TRBJ2-3 for the parts outside the CDR3, the full variable domain is DSGVTQTPKHLITATGQRVTLRCSPRSGDLSVYWYQQSLDQGLQFLIQYYNGEERAKGNILERFSAQQFPDLHSELNLSSLELGDSALYFCASSRSGFNTDTQYFGPGTRLTVL.

The chain couples TRBV10-3 to TRBJ2-3; D is possibly TRBD1 (5 bases). CDR1 is ENHRY, CDR2 SYGVKD, per germline. The V and J ends lost 4 bases and 1 base respectively, with 12 bases between them. This CDR3 has 15 amino acids. The CDR3 bases are TGTGCCATCAGTGGACAGTCCCGTGGCACAGATACGCAGTATTTT. Amino acid sequence: CAISGQSRGTDTQYF.

This clone has just one count. The rearrangement joins TRBV27 to TRBJ1-1; the match to TRBD1 covers 9 bases. This CDR3 is 16 amino acids long. Trimming cost V 5 bases and J 4 bases; bases outside gene matches: 11. The germline CDR1 and CDR2 sequences are MNHEY and SMNVEV (reference sequence). The CDR3 DNA follows: TGTGCCAGCAGTCCGTGGACAGGGGAAGGCGGCACTGAAGCTTTCTTT. Protein sequence: CASSPWTGEGGTEAFF.

The chain has TRBV5-1 and TRBJ2-5, with TRBD1 matching over 8 bases. Per germline, CDR1 SGHRS and CDR2 YFSETQ. The CDR3 consists of 16 residues. The ends lost 4 bases at V and 3 bases at J; junction bases unmatched: 11. CDR3 in DNA: TGCGCCAGCAGCCAAAATGGACAGGGAAATGAAGAGACCCAGTACTTC. Translating gives CASSQNGQGNEETQYF.

This chain uses TRBV30 with TRBJ2-7; 12 nucleotides line up with TRBD2. Germline values: CDR1 GTSNPN, CDR2 SVGIG (reference sequence). The CDR3 consists of 18 residues. The J segment lost 0 bases and the V segment lost 0 bases, leaving 9 bases of the junction unmatched. In DNA, the CDR3 is TGTGCCTGGAGTGTACGGCTAGCGGGGGGGCAACGCTCCTACGAGCAGTACTTC. Protein product: CAWSVRLAGGQRSYEQYF. Full variable domain (missing parts from reference TRBV30 and TRBJ2-7): SQTIHQWPATLVQPVGSPLSLECTVEGTSNPNLYWYRQAAGRGLQLLFYSVGIGQISSEVPQNLSASRPQDRQFILSSKKLLLSDSGFYLCAWSVRLAGGQRSYEQYFGPGTRLTVT.

The V gene is TRBV3-1 (or the pseudogene TRBV3-2), the J gene TRBJ1-3; D gene uncertain. The CDR3 loop spans 14 amino acids. V dropped 7 bases and J dropped 0 bases, with 10 bases sitting between them. CDR1 is LGHDT and CDR2 is YNNKEL in the germline V gene (reference sequence). The CDR3 DNA reads as TGTGCCAGCATGGCAGGTCTCTCTGGAAACACCATATATTTT. Residues: CASMAGLSGNTIYF.

This sequence joins TRBV24-1 and TRBJ1-5, with D perhaps TRBD1 (6 bases). CDR3 length equals 13 residues. Trimming left V 9 bases short and J 4 bases short, with 12 bases between. The V gene's germline CDR1 is KGHDR and CDR2 SFDVKD. This CDR3 is CATSHRANQPQHF. CDR3 nucleotides: TGTGCCACCTCACACAGGGCAAATCAGCCCCAGCATTTT.

The chain combines TRBV28 with TRBJ1-6; 9 nucleotides agree with TRBD1. Germline CDR1 MDHEN, CDR2 SYDVKM. J gave up 2 bases and V 5 bases, and 7 bases lay outside the gene matches. The CDR3 has 17 residues. The CDR3 is CASSPGTGIAYNSPLHF. The CDR3, as DNA: TGTGCCAGCAGTCCTGGGACAGGGATCGCCTATAATTCACCCCTCCACTTT.

This clone was picked up one time. V and J are TRBV11-3 and TRBJ2-7; D may be TRBD1 (5 bases). The CDR3 loop spans 15 amino acids. Trimming left V 3 bases short and J 2 bases short, with 14 bases between. Germline loops: CDR1 SGHNT, CDR2 YENEEA. CDR3: CASSFGQGIAYEQYF. The CDR3, as DNA: TGTGCCAGCAGCTTCGGGCAGGGTATAGCCTACGAGCAGTACTTC.